Shown below are 29 T cell receptor beta chains from a single sample sequenced in a study of blood T cell repertoires in COVID-19. This table comes from immunoSEQ multiplex PCR, and its TCRdb copy is limited to in-frame clones, with some not included. The sample lists some 180,000 clones; roughly three quarters were seen once. Input material: PBMCs or T cells enriched from blood (not recorded which). The receptors originated from a man aged 55 to 70 who had been exposed to COVID-19.

The sample holds one count of this clone. The chain is built from TRBV19 and TRBJ1-1; D call uncertain. Germline-derived CDR1 and CDR2 are LNHDA and SQIVND (reference sequence). With 9 bases removed from V and 4 bases from J, the gap between germline ends came to 21 bases. The CDR3 is 15 residues long. CDR3 nucleotides: TGTGCCAGCGTTCAGGTGAGGAGGGCTATCACTGAAGCTTTCTTT. This sequence encodes CASVQVRRAITEAFF.

This CDR3 reads CASSQRQGGEKLFF. CDR3 sequence (DNA): TGTGCCAGCAGCCAAAGACAGGGTGGGGAAAAACTGTTTTTT. V is TRBV5-4 and J is TRBJ1-4; 7 bases align to TRBD1. J lost 8 bases, V lost 4 bases, and 8 bases had no gene match. The CDR3 loop spans 14 amino acids. CDR1 and CDR2 (germline): SGHNT, YYREEE (reference sequence).

The V and J genes are TRBV11-2 and TRBJ1-6; 9 bases match TRBD1. Trimming took 4 bases from V and 7 from J; bases not matched to a gene: 5. The CDR3 consists of 15 residues. Germline V gives CDR1 SGHAT, CDR2 FQNNGV. The CDR3 loop is CASSWTGQGNSPLHF. Here the CDR3 DNA reads TGTGCCAGCAGCTGGACCGGACAGGGGAATTCACCCCTCCACTTT.

This chain links TRBV7-9 with TRBJ2-6; D unresolved. The germline gives CDR1 SEHNR, CDR2 FQNEAQ (reference sequence). The germline V and J ends were trimmed by 5 bases and 4 bases, with 9 bases remaining between them. CDR3 length equals 14 residues. This CDR3 is CASSTPYGANVLTF. The CDR3 nucleotides read TGTGCCAGCAGCACCCCCTACGGGGCCAACGTCCTGACTTTC.

This chain uses TRBV3-1 (or the pseudogene TRBV3-2) with TRBJ2-7; possibly TRBD2 for D (6 bases). CDR1 and CDR2 (germline): LGHDT, YNNKEL (reference sequence). The CDR3 is 14 amino acids. The V end was cut by 3 bases, the J end by 6 bases, with 15 bases between. The CDR3 loop reads CASSQLRGLGEQYF. CDR3 nucleotide sequence: TGTGCCAGCAGCCAGTTACGGGGGTTAGGCGAGCAGTACTTC.

The chain recombines TRBV5-8 with TRBJ2-6; 10 bases are a match to TRBD1. From germline, CDR1 is SGHTS and CDR2 YDEGEE. The CDR3 sequence is 17 residues long. The V gene end was trimmed by 2 bases and the J gene end by 2 bases; junction bases not matched to a gene: 4. CDR3 region: CASSLRQGAAGANVLTF. The CDR3 nucleotides are TGTGCCAGCAGCTTAAGACAGGGGGCTGCTGGGGCCAACGTCCTGACTTTC.

The chain employs TRBV6-5 and TRBJ2-3; possible D gene TRBD2, 6 bases. The CDR3 sequence is 15 residues long. Per the germline V gene, CDR1 is MNHEY and CDR2 is SVGAGI. Trimming took 0 bases from V and 1 from J, leaving 8 bases between them. The DNA of the CDR3 is TGTGCCAGCAGTTACTCGGCTAGCGGCACAGATACGCAGTATTTT. Translating it yields CASSYSASGTDTQYF.

The count of this clone is one. The CDR3 sequence is CASSLSLAGTSTDTQYF. CDR3 DNA sequence: TGTGCCAGCAGCTTGTCGCTAGCGGGGACTAGCACAGATACGCAGTATTTT. The rearrangement joins TRBV5-6 to TRBJ2-3; TRBD2 matches 9 bases. Germline values: CDR1 SGHDT, CDR2 YYEEEE. The CDR3 is 17 amino acids. V lost 1 base and J lost 0; bases outside the gene matches: 6.

The V and J genes are TRBV5-4 and TRBJ2-5; 10 positions agree with TRBD2. Germline V CDR1 and CDR2: SGHNT, YYREEE (reference sequence). J gave up 3 bases and V 4 bases, and 9 bases lay outside the gene matches. The CDR3 runs 16 residues. CDR3 in amino acids: CASSGYASGSKETQYF. In nucleotides, the CDR3 is TGTGCCAGCAGCGGGTACGCTAGCGGGAGCAAAGAGACCCAGTACTTC.

This clone was detected once. This chain joins TRBV7-2 and TRBJ2-7, with D maybe TRBD2 (5 bases). Trimming cost V 5 bases and J 4 bases, with 21 bases left between them. CDR1 is SGHTA, CDR2 FQGNSA, per germline. This CDR3 has 16 amino acids. The CDR3 sequence: CASSPSVGNIGYEQYF. In nucleotides, the CDR3 is TGTGCCAGCAGCCCTTCAGTCGGGAACATCGGATACGAGCAGTACTTC.

This clone was picked up a small number of times. J is TRBJ2-5 and V is TRBV4-3; D not resolved. This CDR3 spans 13 amino acids. Trimming left V 4 bases short and J 1 base short, with 7 bases between. The germline CDR1 and CDR2 sequences are LGHNA and YSLEER. DNA of the CDR3: TGCGCCAGCAGCCGCCAGATCCAAGAGACCCAGTACTTC. Translation: CASSRQIQETQYF.

The chain combines TRBV27 with TRBJ1-1; the D is unclear. Trimming removed 8 bases from V and 1 base from J, with 11 bases in between. The CDR3 spans 13 residues. The germline V gene has CDR1 MNHEY and CDR2 SMNVEV (reference sequence). The CDR3 spells CASGRKPNTEAFF. CDR3 coding DNA: TGTGCCAGCGGGAGAAAACCGAACACTGAAGCTTTCTTT.

This chain links TRBV12-3 or TRBV12-4 with TRBJ2-7, with D tentatively TRBD1 (5 bases). The germline V and J ends were trimmed by 5 bases and 0 bases, with 8 bases remaining between them. This CDR3 is built from 13 residues. Written as DNA, the CDR3 is TGTGCCAGCAGTCGACAGACCTCCTACGAGCAGTACTTC. This gives the protein CASSRQTSYEQYF.

J is TRBJ2-5 and V is TRBV19; the match to TRBD2 covers 7 bases. Germline loops: CDR1 LNHDA, CDR2 SQIVND (reference sequence). V gave up 3 bases and J gave up 2 bases; unmatched junction bases: 0. This CDR3 is 13 amino acids long. DNA of the CDR3: TGTGCCAGTAGTATGGGACTACAAGAGACCCAGTACTTC. Its protein product is CASSMGLQETQYF.

This chain connects TRBV30 to TRBJ1-2; TRBD1 is a possible D gene (5 bases). This CDR3 has 14 amino acids. Germline V gene lookup returns CDR1 GTSNPN and CDR2 SVGIG (reference sequence). The V end lost 0 bases, the J end lost 8 bases, and 16 bases lay between the germline ends. CDR3 in amino acids: CAWSVLKRGGGYTF. CDR3 DNA: TGTGCCTGGAGTGTTCTTAAAAGGGGCGGCGGCTACACCTTC. Based on the CDR3 plus reference TRBV30 and TRBJ1-2, the full variable domain is SQTIHQWPATLVQPVGSPLSLECTVEGTSNPNLYWYRQAAGRGLQLLFYSVGIGQISSEVPQNLSASRPQDRQFILSSKKLLLSDSGFYLCAWSVLKRGGGYTFGSGTRLTVV.

This rearrangement joins TRBV30 to TRBJ1-2; 7 bases are a match to TRBD1. There are 15 residues in the CDR3. The germline V gene has CDR1 GTSNPN and CDR2 SVGIG (reference sequence). Unmatched junction bases numbered 12, after V lost 8 bases and J lost 0 bases. The CDR3 DNA reads TGTGCCGGACCCGGGACAGCCTCACCTAACTATGGCTACACCTTC. This codes for CAGPGTASPNYGYTF.

The rearrangement links TRBV6-5 to TRBJ1-1; TRBD1 matches 10 bases. Germline CDR1 and CDR2: MNHEY and SVGAGI. The CDR3 totals 15 residues. Trimming took 5 bases from V and 5 from J; bases not matched to a gene: 8. The CDR3 region has the DNA TGTGCCAGCAGTACCCGGACAGGGGGTGGGACTGAAGCTTTCTTT. Its protein is CASSTRTGGGTEAFF.

The V call is TRBV7-9, the J call TRBJ1-1, with D perhaps matching TRBD1 (6 bases). Per the germline V gene, CDR1 is SEHNR and CDR2 is FQNEAQ (reference sequence). The V end lost 5 bases, the J end lost 7 bases, and 14 bases lay between the germline ends. This CDR3 region has 13 residues. The CDR3 DNA reads TGTGCCAGCAGCCCGGCGGGGGCGGTTGAAGCTTTCTTT. Amino acid sequence: CASSPAGAVEAFF.

The chain employs TRBV3-1 (or the pseudogene TRBV3-2) and TRBJ2-7; TRBD2 aligns across 10 bases. Losses at the gene ends were 0 bases for V and 3 bases for J; bases not matched to a gene: 5. Germline assignment: CDR1 LGHDT and CDR2 YNNKEL (reference sequence). The CDR3 is 16 residues long. The CDR3 sequence is CASSQDEREGRYEQYF. CDR3 in DNA: TGTGCCAGCAGCCAAGATGAGCGGGAGGGCCGCTACGAGCAGTACTTC.

This rearrangement joins TRBV12-1 to TRBJ2-2; the table's D call, TRBD1, has no DNA check behind it. TRBV12-1 is designated a pseudogene. There are 17 residues in the CDR3. CDR3 protein: CASSSKTGGTNTGELFF. The CDR3 bases are TGTGCCAGCAGCTCGAAAACAGGGGGCACTAACACCGGGGAGCTGTTTTTT.

V and J are TRBV19 and TRBJ1-1, with D possibly being TRBD1 (5 bases). The CDR3 totals 14 residues. Germline CDR1 and CDR2: LNHDA and SQIVND (reference sequence). Deletions cut 3 bases from V and 6 bases from J, with 14 bases between. The CDR3 DNA is TGTGCCAGTAGTATTGGTGACAGAAGAGCTGAAGCTTTCTTT. This encodes CASSIGDRRAEAFF.

This clone was detected only once. The chain combines TRBV5-4 with TRBJ2-7; 7 bases line up with TRBD2. V shed 4 bases, J shed 3 bases, and the junction held 7 bases outside the gene matches. This CDR3 contains 14 residues. Germline V lookup: CDR1 SGHNT, CDR2 YYREEE (reference sequence). The CDR3 reads CASSPGGGDYEQYF. The CDR3 DNA follows: TGTGCCAGCAGCCCTGGCGGGGGAGACTACGAGCAGTACTTC.

This chain joins TRBV19 and TRBJ1-5, with 7 positions matching TRBD1. Unmatched junction bases numbered 10, after V lost 6 bases and J lost 2 bases. The CDR3 totals 16 residues. Per the germline V gene, CDR1 is LNHDA and CDR2 is SQIVND (reference sequence). The CDR3 is CASSPTGTRGNQPQHF. CDR3 DNA: TGTGCCAGTAGCCCGACAGGGACGAGGGGCAATCAGCCCCAGCATTTT. Looking up the rest from reference TRBV19 and TRBJ1-5 gives the full variable domain: DGGITQSPKYLFRKEGQNVTLSCEQNLNHDAMYWYRQDPGQGLRLIYYSQIVNDFQKGDIAEGYSVSREKKESFPLTVTSAQKNPTAFYLCASSPTGTRGNQPQHFGDGTRLSIL.

CDR3 loop: CASRTTWGGDGYTF. CDR3 nucleotides: TGTGCCAGCAGGACGACCTGGGGAGGTGACGGCTACACCTTC. The chain links TRBV7-2 to TRBJ1-2; D is uncertain. CDR3 length equals 14 residues. Germline CDR1 is SGHTA and CDR2 is FQGNSA. V lost 6 bases and J lost 8, with 19 bases in between.

Comments on this clone: The junction does not match germline at one end; this may be a read error. V gene TRBV29-1 combines with J gene TRBJ1-2, with D possibly matching TRBD1 (5 bases). The CDR3 covers 10 residues. CDR1 and CDR2 (germline): SQVTM, ANQGSEA. CDR3 nucleotide sequence: TGCAGCGTTGTCGGCAGGGCAGAATCGTTC. It is translated as CSVVGRAESF.

The V and J genes are TRBV7-2 and TRBJ2-1; 9 nucleotides agree with TRBD2. CDR1 and CDR2 from the germline V gene are SGHTA and FQGNSA. Unmatched junction bases numbered 11, after V lost 2 bases and J lost 9 bases. This CDR3 contains 16 residues. The CDR3 region has the DNA TGTGCCAGCAGCTTAACCATTAGCGGGAGAGGTGGTGAGCAGTTCTTC. Translation gives CASSLTISGRGGEQFF.

V and J are TRBV27 and TRBJ2-7, with 8 positions matching TRBD1. The CDR3 has 14 amino acids. Losses at the gene ends were 6 bases for V and 2 bases for J; bases not matched to a gene: 6. CDR1 and CDR2 (germline): MNHEY, SMNVEV (reference sequence). Here the CDR3 reads CASREGQVPYEQYF. Here the CDR3 DNA reads TGTGCCAGCAGGGAGGGACAGGTGCCCTACGAGCAGTACTTC.

The rearrangement links TRBV5-1 to TRBJ2-2; TRBD1 matches at 7 bases. Germline V CDR1 and CDR2: SGHRS, YFSETQ. J lost 7 bases, V lost 4 bases, and 10 bases had no gene match. The CDR3 totals 15 residues. The CDR3 sequence: CASSTSTGWGGELFF. In DNA, the CDR3 is TGCGCCAGCAGCACCTCGACAGGGTGGGGCGGGGAGCTGTTTTTT.

CDR3 nucleotides: TGTGCCAGCAGCCAGAACAGCGGGAGGGCCCTGAACACCGGGGAGCTGTTTTTT. As protein: CASSQNSGRALNTGELFF. This chain connects TRBV7-2 to TRBJ2-2, with 10 bases aligning to TRBD2. CDR3 length: 18 residues. V was pared by 5 bases and J by 1 base, with 10 bases of the junction left unmatched. CDR1 and CDR2 from the germline V gene are SGHTA and FQGNSA.